A selection of T cell receptor beta chains follows, all from one sample in a study of T cells in Graves' hyperthyroidism and ophthalmopathy. TCRdb re-derived calls from the multiplex PCR reads in MiXCR, one entry per CDR3 protein. The sample yields under 350,000 distinct CDR3 sequences, 15% to 20% seen once. Sequencing was carried out using blood. These receptors came from a woman aged 55-70 years with Graves' ophthalmopathy. CDR3s include the opening cysteine and the closing phenylalanine or tryptophan. Each record gives: J gene, V gene, clone size, D gene, CDR3 protein, CDR3 DNA. The D gene is left open where the match is weak. Size values are once, few and many counts, or a class for expanded clones, and some rows have none.

J gene: TRBJ1-1; V gene: TRBV4-2; clone size: .; D gene: .; CDR3 protein: CASSQDRSPRPFF; CDR3 DNA: TGTGCCAGCAGCCAAGATAGGTCACCCCGTCCTTTCTTT
J gene: TRBJ1-1; V gene: TRBV6-2/TRBV6-3; clone size: few; D gene: .; CDR3 protein: CASSYSDIEIF; CDR3 DNA: TGTGCCAGCAGTTACTCGGACATAGAGATCTTT
J gene: TRBJ1-2; V gene: TRBV12-3/TRBV12-4; clone size: many; D gene: .; CDR3 protein: CASSVRTVNYGYTF; CDR3 DNA: TGTGCCAGCAGTGTCCGAACAGTTAACTATGGCTACACCTTC
J gene: TRBJ1-5; V gene: TRBV7-2; clone size: many; D gene: .; CDR3 protein: CASRPRGNSNQPQHF; CDR3 DNA: TGTGCCAGCCGCCCAAGGGGGAATAGCAATCAGCCCCAGCATTTT
J gene: TRBJ2-3; V gene: TRBV20-1; clone size: few; D gene: TRBD2; CDR3 protein: CSAPLGRTSGKNTDTQYF; CDR3 DNA: TGCAGTGCTCCCCTCGGAAGGACTAGCGGGAAAAACACAGATACGCAGTATTTT
J gene: TRBJ2-2; V gene: TRBV7-3; clone size: many; D gene: TRBD1; CDR3 protein: CASSLGQTTTGELFF; CDR3 DNA: TGTGCCAGCAGCTTGGGACAGACTACAACCGGGGAGCTGTTTTTT
J gene: TRBJ1-5; V gene: TRBV6-1; clone size: .; D gene: .; CDR3 protein: CASSGGFPPNQPQHF; CDR3 DNA: TGTGCCAGCAGCGGAGGGTTTCCCCCCAATCAGCCCCAGCATTTT
J gene: TRBJ1-5; V gene: TRBV19; clone size: few; D gene: .; CDR3 protein: CATEITAGSDQPQHF; CDR3 DNA: TGTGCCACAGAGATTACAGCAGGTTCCGATCAGCCCCAGCATTTT
J gene: TRBJ1-5; V gene: TRBV19; clone size: .; D gene: .; CDR3 protein: CASSIVGQPQHF; CDR3 DNA: TGTGCCAGTAGTATAGTAGGTCAGCCCCAGCATTTT
J gene: TRBJ2-2; V gene: TRBV19; clone size: .; D gene: .; CDR3 protein: CASTPVYPTGELFF; CDR3 DNA: TGTGCCAGTACCCCAGTCTACCCTACCGGGGAGCTGTTTTTT
J gene: TRBJ2-6; V gene: TRBV20-1; clone size: many; D gene: TRBD2; CDR3 protein: CSARPGLAVSGANVLTF; CDR3 DNA: TGCAGTGCTAGACCGGGACTAGCGGTCTCTGGGGCCAACGTCCTGACTTTC
J gene: TRBJ2-7; V gene: TRBV5-1; clone size: many; D gene: TRBD1; CDR3 protein: CASGQGAYEQYF; CDR3 DNA: TGCGCCAGCGGACAGGGGGCTTACGAGCAGTACTTC
J gene: TRBJ2-5; V gene: TRBV10-3; clone size: many; D gene: .; CDR3 protein: CAISDSLRGRLETQYF; CDR3 DNA: TGTGCCATCAGTGACTCTTTGAGGGGGAGGCTGGAGACCCAGTACTTC
J gene: TRBJ1-3; V gene: TRBV28; clone size: many; D gene: .; CDR3 protein: CASSSPGRTTGNTIYF; CDR3 DNA: TGTGCCAGCAGTTCGCCAGGACGGACCACTGGAAACACCATATATTTT
J gene: TRBJ2-1; V gene: TRBV18; clone size: many; D gene: TRBD2; CDR3 protein: CASSPGLAGVDEQFF; CDR3 DNA: TGTGCCAGCTCCCCGGGACTAGCGGGGGTTGATGAGCAGTTCTTC
J gene: TRBJ1-1; V gene: TRBV15; clone size: many; D gene: TRBD1; CDR3 protein: CATRTGRYTEAFF; CDR3 DNA: TGTGCCACTAGGACAGGGAGGTACACTGAAGCTTTCTTT
J gene: TRBJ2-1; V gene: TRBV9; clone size: .; D gene: .; CDR3 protein: CASSVVRGRGNEQFF; CDR3 DNA: TGTGCCAGCAGCGTAGTCCGCGGACGCGGCAATGAGCAGTTCTTC
J gene: TRBJ2-1; V gene: TRBV9; clone size: .; D gene: TRBD1; CDR3 protein: CASSGAPGQGGIYNEQFF; CDR3 DNA: TGTGCCAGCAGCGGAGCCCCCGGACAGGGGGGCATATACAATGAGCAGTTCTTC
J gene: TRBJ2-2; V gene: TRBV5-1; clone size: few; D gene: TRBD2; CDR3 protein: CASSVAGGNTGELFF; CDR3 DNA: TGCGCCAGCAGCGTGGCGGGGGGAAACACCGGGGAGCTGTTTTTT
J gene: TRBJ1-6; V gene: TRBV10-1; clone size: .; D gene: .; CDR3 protein: CASSDSQRYNSPLHF; CDR3 DNA: TGCGCCAGCAGTGACAGTCAACGATATAATTCACCCCTCCACTTT
J gene: TRBJ1-5; V gene: TRBV20-1; clone size: once; D gene: .; CDR3 protein: CSASRQSSNQPQHF; CDR3 DNA: TGCAGTGCTTCCCGGCAGTCTAGCAATCAGCCCCAGCATTTT
J gene: TRBJ1-2; V gene: TRBV29-1; clone size: .; D gene: .; CDR3 protein: CSVDEGADGYTF; CDR3 DNA: TGCAGCGTTGACGAGGGCGCGGACGGCTACACCTTC
J gene: TRBJ1-4; V gene: TRBV2; clone size: .; D gene: .; CDR3 protein: CASRGLPGEKLFF; CDR3 DNA: TGTGCCAGTCGGGGTCTCCCGGGAGAAAAACTGTTTTTT